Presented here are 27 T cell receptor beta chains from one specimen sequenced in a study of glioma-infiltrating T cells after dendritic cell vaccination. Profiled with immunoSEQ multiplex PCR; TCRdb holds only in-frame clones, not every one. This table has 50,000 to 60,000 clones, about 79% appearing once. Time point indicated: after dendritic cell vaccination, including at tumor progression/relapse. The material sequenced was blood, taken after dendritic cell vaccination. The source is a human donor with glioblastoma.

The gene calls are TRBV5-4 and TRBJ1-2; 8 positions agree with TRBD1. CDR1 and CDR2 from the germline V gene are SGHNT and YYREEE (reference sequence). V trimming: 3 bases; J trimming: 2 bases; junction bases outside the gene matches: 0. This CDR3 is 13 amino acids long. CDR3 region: CASSWTGNYGYTF. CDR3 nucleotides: TGTGCCAGCAGCTGGACAGGGAACTATGGCTACACCTTC.

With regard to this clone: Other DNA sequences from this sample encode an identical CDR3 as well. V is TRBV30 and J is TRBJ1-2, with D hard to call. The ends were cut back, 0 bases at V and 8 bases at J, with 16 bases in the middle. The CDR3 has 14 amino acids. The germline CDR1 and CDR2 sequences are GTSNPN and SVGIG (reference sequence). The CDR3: CAWSVPRRFMGYTF. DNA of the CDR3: TGTGCCTGGAGTGTCCCCCGCCGGTTTATGGGCTACACCTTC.

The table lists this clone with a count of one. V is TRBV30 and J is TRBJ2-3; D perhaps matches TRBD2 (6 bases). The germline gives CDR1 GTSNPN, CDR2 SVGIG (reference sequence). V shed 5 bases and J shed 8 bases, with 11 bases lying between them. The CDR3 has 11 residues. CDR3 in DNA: TGTGCCTGGTTGGGGGGTAGTACGCAGTATTTT. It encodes CAWLGGSTQYF.

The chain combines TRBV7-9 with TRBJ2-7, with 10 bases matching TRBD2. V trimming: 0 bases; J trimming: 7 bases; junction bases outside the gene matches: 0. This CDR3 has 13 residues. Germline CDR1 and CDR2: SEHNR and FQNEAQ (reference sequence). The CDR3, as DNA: TGTGCCAGCAGCTTAGCGACTAGCGGGGAGCAGTACTTC. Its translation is CASSLATSGEQYF.

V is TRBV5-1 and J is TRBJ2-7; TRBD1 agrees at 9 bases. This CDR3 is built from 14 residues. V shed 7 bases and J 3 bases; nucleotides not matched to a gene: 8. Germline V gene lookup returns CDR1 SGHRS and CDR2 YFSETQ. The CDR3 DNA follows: TGCGCCAGCGGGTCGACAGGGGGAAACTACGAGCAGTACTTC. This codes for CASGSTGGNYEQYF.

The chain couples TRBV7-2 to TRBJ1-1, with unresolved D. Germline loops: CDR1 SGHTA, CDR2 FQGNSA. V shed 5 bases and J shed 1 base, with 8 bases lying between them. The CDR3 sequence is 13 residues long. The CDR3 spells CASSPDGNTEAFF. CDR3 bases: TGTGCCAGCAGCCCAGATGGGAACACTGAAGCTTTCTTT. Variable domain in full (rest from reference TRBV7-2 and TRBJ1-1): GAGVSQSPSNKVTEKGKDVELRCDPISGHTALYWYRQSLGQGLEFLIYFQGNSAPDKSGLPSDRFSAERTGGSVSTLTIQRTQQEDSAVYLCASSPDGNTEAFFGQGTRLTVV.

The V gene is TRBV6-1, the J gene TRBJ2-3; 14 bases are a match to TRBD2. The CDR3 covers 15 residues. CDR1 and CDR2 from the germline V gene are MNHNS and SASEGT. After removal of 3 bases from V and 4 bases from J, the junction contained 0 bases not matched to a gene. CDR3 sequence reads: CASSETSGGADTQYF. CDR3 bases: TGTGCCAGCAGTGAGACTAGCGGGGGGGCAGATACGCAGTATTTT.

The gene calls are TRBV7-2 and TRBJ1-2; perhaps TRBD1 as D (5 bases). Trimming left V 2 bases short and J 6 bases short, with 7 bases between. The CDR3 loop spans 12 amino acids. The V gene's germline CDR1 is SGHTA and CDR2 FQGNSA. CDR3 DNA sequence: TGTGCCAGCAGCTTACAGGGTGATGGCTACACCTTC. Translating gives CASSLQGDGYTF.

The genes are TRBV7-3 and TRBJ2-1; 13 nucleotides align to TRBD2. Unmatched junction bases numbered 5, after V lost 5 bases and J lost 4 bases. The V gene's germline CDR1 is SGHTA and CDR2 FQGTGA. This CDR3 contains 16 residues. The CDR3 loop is CASSPRGLAGYNEQFF. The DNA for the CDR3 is TGTGCCAGCAGCCCCAGGGGACTAGCGGGATACAATGAGCAGTTCTTC.

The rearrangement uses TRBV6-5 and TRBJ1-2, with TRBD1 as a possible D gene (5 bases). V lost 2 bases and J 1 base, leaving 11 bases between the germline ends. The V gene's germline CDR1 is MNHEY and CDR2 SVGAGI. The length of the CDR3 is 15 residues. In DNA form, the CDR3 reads TGTGCCAGCAGTTACCCCGACAGAATTAACTATGGCTACACCTTC. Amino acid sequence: CASSYPDRINYGYTF.

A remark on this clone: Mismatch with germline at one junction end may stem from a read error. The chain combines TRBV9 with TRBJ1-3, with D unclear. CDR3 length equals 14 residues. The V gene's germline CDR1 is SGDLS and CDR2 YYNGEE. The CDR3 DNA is TGTGCCAGCACCGTAGAGCCCTCTGGAAACACCATATATTTT. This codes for CASTVEPSGNTIYF.

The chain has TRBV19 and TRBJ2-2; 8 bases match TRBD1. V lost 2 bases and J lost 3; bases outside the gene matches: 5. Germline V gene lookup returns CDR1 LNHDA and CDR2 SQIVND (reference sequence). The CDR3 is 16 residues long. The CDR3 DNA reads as TGTGCCAGTAGTATAAGGACAGGGTCGGACACCGGGGAGCTGTTTTTT. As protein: CASSIRTGSDTGELFF.

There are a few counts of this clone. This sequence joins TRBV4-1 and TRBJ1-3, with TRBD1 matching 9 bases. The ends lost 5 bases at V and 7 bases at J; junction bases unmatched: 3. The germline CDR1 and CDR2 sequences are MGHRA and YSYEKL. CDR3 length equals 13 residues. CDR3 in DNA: TGCGCCAGCAGCTACGGGACAGGGAACACCATATATTTT. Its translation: CASSYGTGNTIYF.

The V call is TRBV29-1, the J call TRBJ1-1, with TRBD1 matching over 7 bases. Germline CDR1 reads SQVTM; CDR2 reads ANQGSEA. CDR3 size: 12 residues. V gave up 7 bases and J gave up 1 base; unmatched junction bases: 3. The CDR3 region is CSGGQQNTEAFF. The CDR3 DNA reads TGCAGCGGGGGACAGCAGAACACTGAAGCTTTCTTT.

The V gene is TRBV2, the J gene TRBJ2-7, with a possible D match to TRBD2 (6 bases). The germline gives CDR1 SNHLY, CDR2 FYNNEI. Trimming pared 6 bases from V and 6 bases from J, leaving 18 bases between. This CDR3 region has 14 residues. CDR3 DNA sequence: TGTGCCAGCAGGAAAGGTGGGGCCGGGGGCGAGCAGTACTTC. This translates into CASRKGGAGGEQYF.

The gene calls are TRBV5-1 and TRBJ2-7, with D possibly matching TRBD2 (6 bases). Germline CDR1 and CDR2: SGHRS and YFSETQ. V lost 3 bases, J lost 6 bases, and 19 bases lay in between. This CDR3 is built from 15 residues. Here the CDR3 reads CASSSGDRSSPEQYF. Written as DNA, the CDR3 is TGCGCCAGCAGCTCGGGGGACCGCTCTTCTCCCGAGCAGTACTTC.

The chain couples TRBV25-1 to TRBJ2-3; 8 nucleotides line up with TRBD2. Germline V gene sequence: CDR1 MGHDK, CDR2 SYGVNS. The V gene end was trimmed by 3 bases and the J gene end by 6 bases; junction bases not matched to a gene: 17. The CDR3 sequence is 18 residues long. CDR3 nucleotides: TGTGCCAGCAGTGAGATCTTCGGACTAGCCCAGGGTAGCGATACGCAGTATTTT. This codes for CASSEIFGLAQGSDTQYF.

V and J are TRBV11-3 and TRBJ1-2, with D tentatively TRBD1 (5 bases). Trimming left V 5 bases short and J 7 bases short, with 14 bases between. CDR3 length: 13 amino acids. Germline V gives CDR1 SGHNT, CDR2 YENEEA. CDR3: CASSPGLGGGYTF. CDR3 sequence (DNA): TGTGCCAGCAGCCCGGGACTTGGGGGTGGCTACACCTTC.

The CDR3 bases are TGCGCCAGCAGCCCTCTGGCGGGGCCCAGCTCCTACGAGCAGTACTTC. Translated: CASSPLAGPSSYEQYF. The V and J genes are TRBV5-1 and TRBJ2-5; D might be TRBD2 (6 bases). The closer fit of TRBJ2-7 to the DNA end suggests the J call may be wrong. CDR3 length: 16 amino acids. The germline gives CDR1 SGHRS, CDR2 YFSETQ.

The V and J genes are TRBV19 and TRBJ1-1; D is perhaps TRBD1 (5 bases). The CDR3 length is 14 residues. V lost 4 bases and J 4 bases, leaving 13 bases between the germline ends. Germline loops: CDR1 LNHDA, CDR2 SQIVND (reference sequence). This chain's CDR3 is CASSKRGLGTEAFF. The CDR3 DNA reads TGTGCCAGTAGTAAGCGGGGGTTGGGCACTGAAGCTTTCTTT.

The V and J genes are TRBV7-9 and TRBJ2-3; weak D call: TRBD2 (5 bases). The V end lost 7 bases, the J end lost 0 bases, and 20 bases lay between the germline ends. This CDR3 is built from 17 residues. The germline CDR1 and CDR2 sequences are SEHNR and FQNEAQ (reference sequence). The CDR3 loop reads CASTEPGLATSTDTQYF. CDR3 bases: TGTGCCAGCACCGAGCCGGGGTTGGCTACTAGCACAGATACGCAGTATTTT.

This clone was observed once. Here the CDR3 reads CASSPPGLAGFYNEQFF. CDR3 DNA sequence: TGTGCCAGCTCACCACCGGGACTAGCGGGGTTCTACAATGAGCAGTTCTTC. V usage is TRBV18 and J usage is TRBJ2-1, with 13 bases identical to TRBD2. CDR1 KGHSH and CDR2 LQKENI come from the germline V gene. The V segment lost 0 bases and the J segment 3 bases; nucleotides outside the gene matches: 2. The CDR3 spans 17 residues.

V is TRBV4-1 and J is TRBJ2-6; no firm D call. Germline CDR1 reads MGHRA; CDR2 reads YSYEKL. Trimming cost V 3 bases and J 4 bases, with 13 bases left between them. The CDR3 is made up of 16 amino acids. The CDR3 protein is CASSHQVLTGANVLTF. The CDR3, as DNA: TGCGCCAGCAGCCATCAGGTTCTTACCGGGGCCAACGTCCTGACTTTC.

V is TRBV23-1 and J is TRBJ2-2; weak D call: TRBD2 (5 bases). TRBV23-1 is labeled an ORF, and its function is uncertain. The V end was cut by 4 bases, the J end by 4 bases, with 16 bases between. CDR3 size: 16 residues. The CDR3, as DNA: TGCGCCAGCAGTCCCCCGGTGGACGGAGGCACCGGGGAGCTGTTTTTT. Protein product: CASSPPVDGGTGELFF.

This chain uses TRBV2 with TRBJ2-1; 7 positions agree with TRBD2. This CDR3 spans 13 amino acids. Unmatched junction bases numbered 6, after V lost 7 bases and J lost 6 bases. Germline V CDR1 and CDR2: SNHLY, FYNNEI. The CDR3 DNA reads TGTGCCAGCACGGGGGACTACCTCAATGAGCAGTTCTTC. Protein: CASTGDYLNEQFF.

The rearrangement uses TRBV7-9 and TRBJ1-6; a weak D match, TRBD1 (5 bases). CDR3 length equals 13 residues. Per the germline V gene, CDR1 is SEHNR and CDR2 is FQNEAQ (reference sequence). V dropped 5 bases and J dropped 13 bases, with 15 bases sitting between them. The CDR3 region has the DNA TGTGCCAGCAGCCTTAGGGAGGGGCTTCCCCTCCACTTT. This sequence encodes CASSLREGLPLHF. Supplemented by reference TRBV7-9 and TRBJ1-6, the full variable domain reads DTGVSQNPRHKITKRGQNVTFRCDPISEHNRLYWYRQTLGQGPEFLTYFQNEAQLEKSRLLSDRFSAERPKGSFSTLEIQRTEQGDSAMYLCASSLREGLPLHFGNGTRLTVT.

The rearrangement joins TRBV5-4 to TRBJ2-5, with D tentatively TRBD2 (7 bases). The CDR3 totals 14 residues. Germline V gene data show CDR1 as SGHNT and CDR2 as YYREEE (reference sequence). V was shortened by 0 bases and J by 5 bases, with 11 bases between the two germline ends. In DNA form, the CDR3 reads TGTGCCAGCAGCTTGGGCGGGGGCGCCGAGACCCAGTACTTC. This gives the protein CASSLGGGAETQYF.